This T cell receptor beta chain derives from a study of OX40 agonist ivuxolimab in advanced cancers. Study information: Three partial responders included one hepatocellular carcinoma patient and two cutaneous melanoma patients. Study results and limitations: Blood T cells, both CD4+ and CD8+, expanded clonally by week 6 at 0.1 to 3.0 mg/kg.

Blood specimens came from baseline, cycle 4 day 1, and cycle 7 day 1. TCRdb's table, derived via immunoSEQ multiplex PCR, lists solely in-frame clones and lacks some. The sample has approximately 130,000 clones; approximately 90% are singletons. Germline CDR1 MDHEN, CDR2 SYDVKM. The V segment lost 2 bases and the J segment 2 bases; nucleotides outside the gene matches: 7. The CDR3 runs to 18 residues. As for this clone: As yet, its antigen is unknown.

The chain uses TRBV28 and TRBJ2-1; TRBD1 agrees at 12 bases. The sequenced sample was CD4+ or CD8+ T cells sorted from blood, obtained in a trial of the OX40 agonist ivuxolimab. The TCR was taken from an adult with an advanced solid tumor such as melanoma, head and neck, liver or kidney cancer. The DNA of the CDR3 is TGTGCCAGCAGTTTAAGGGGACAGGGGGCAATTGCCTACAATGAGCAGTTCTTC. Residues: CASSLRGQGAIAYNEQFF.